The 7 T cell receptor beta chains listed next were all sequenced from one sample in a study of cytomegalovirus exposure and HLA in healthy donors. In the PCR, 60 Vbeta and 13 Jbeta primers were used. Method: immunoSEQ multiplex PCR; TCRdb's copy keeps in-frame clones and lacks some. Found here are 200,000 to 300,000 clones, 84% of them singletons; the top ten hold 1.5% to 2%. Sequencing was performed on PBMCs. The receptors stem from a woman between 40 and 50 years old in good health and CMV-seropositive.

This chain joins TRBV30 and TRBJ1-1; no reliable D call. CDR3 size: 16 residues. Deletions cut 4 bases from V and 0 bases from J, with 18 bases between. Germline CDR1 and CDR2: GTSNPN and SVGIG (reference sequence). The CDR3: CAWTIARGGLNTEAFF. In DNA form, the CDR3 reads TGTGCCTGGACTATAGCTCGCGGAGGTTTGAACACTGAAGCTTTCTTT.

The chain employs TRBV10-3 and TRBJ1-6; D possibly corresponds to TRBD1 (5 bases). The CDR3 runs to 16 residues. The ends were cut back, 5 bases at V and 7 bases at J, with 18 bases in the middle. Germline-derived CDR1 and CDR2 are ENHRY and SYGVKD. The CDR3 spells CAISPRGEGPNSPLHF. The CDR3 nucleotides read TGTGCCATCAGTCCCCGCGGGGAGGGGCCCAATTCACCCCTCCACTTT.

On this clone: One junction end disagrees with the germline gene, perhaps due to a read error. This chain links TRBV7-9 with TRBJ1-1; D not certain. The CDR3 is 13 amino acids. Germline assignment: CDR1 SEHNR and CDR2 FQNEAQ (reference sequence). Here the CDR3 reads CSSSFSKNTEAFF. CDR3 coding DNA: TGTTCCAGCAGCTTTAGTAAGAACACTGAAGCTTTCTTT. Complete variable domain (other parts from reference TRBV7-9 and TRBJ1-1): DTGVSQNPRHKITKRGQNVTFRCDPISEHNRLYWYRQTLGQGPEFLTYFQNEAQLEKSRLLSDRFSAERPKGSFSTLEIQRTEQGDSAMYLCSSSFSKNTEAFFGQGTRLTVV.

The chain couples TRBV5-1 to TRBJ2-7; 8 nucleotides line up with TRBD2. Germline V gene sequence: CDR1 SGHRS, CDR2 YFSETQ. The CDR3 extends over 15 amino acids. With V trimmed by 2 bases and J by 3 bases, 7 bases remained unmatched. The CDR3 sequence: CASSFQAGEGYEQYF. The CDR3 DNA reads as TGCGCCAGCAGCTTTCAAGCGGGAGAAGGCTACGAGCAGTACTTC. Full variable domain (rest looked up from reference TRBV5-1 and TRBJ2-7): KAGVTQTPRYLIKTRGQQVTLSCSPISGHRSVSWYQQTPGQGLQFLFEYFSETQRNKGNFPGRFSGRQFSNSRSEMNVSTLELGDSALYLCASSFQAGEGYEQYFGPGTRLTVT.

CDR3 loop: CASSLALWTSQAGELFF. The CDR3 bases are TGTGCCAGCAGCTTAGCGCTCTGGACTAGTCAGGCCGGGGAGCTGTTTTTT. The chain couples TRBV7-8 to TRBJ2-2; 7 nucleotides align to TRBD2. The V gene's germline CDR1 is SGHVS and CDR2 FQNEAQ. V lost 0 bases, J lost 6 bases, and 10 bases stayed unmatched. This CDR3 has 17 amino acids.

This sequence joins TRBV29-1 and TRBJ1-1, with 8 bases lining up with TRBD1. CDR3 length: 15 amino acids. Germline values: CDR1 SQVTM, CDR2 ANQGSEA. V lost 6 bases, J lost 1 base, and 10 bases stayed unmatched. CDR3 sequence: CSVARQGIRNTEAFF. In DNA form, the CDR3 reads TGCAGCGTAGCTAGACAGGGGATAAGGAACACTGAAGCTTTCTTT.

The chain links TRBV5-1 to TRBJ1-4; 9 nucleotides line up with TRBD1. V lost 3 bases, J lost 4 bases, and 4 bases stayed unmatched. Germline V gives CDR1 SGHRS, CDR2 YFSETQ. This CDR3 spans 15 amino acids. CDR3 sequence (DNA): TGCGCCAGCAGCTCCCCGACAGGGGGTAATGAAAAACTGTTTTTT. Translating it yields CASSSPTGGNEKLFF.